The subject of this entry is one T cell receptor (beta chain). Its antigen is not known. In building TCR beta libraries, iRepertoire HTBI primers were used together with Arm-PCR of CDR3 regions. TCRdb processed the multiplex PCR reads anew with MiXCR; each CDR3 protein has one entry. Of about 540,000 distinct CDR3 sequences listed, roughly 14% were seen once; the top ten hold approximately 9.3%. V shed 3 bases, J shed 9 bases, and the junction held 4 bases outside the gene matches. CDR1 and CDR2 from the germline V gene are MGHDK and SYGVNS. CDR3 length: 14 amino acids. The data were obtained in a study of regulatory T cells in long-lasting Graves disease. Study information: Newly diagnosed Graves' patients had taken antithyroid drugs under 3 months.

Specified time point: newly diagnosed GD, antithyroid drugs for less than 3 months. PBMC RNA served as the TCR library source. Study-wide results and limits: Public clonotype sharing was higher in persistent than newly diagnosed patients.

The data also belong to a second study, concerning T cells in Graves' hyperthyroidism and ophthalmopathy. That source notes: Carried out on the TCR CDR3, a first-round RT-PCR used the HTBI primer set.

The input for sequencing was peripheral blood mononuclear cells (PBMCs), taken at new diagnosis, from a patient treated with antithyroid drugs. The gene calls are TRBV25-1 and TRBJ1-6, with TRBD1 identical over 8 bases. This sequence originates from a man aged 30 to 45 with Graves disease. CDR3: CASSETGDASPLHF. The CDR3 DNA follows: TGTGCCAGCAGTGAGACAGGGGACGCTTCACCCCTCCACTTT.